Listed below are T cell receptor beta chains from one sample, sequenced in a study of immune evolution from preneoplasia to lung adenocarcinoma. Profiled with immunoSEQ multiplex PCR; TCRdb holds only in-frame clones, not every one. The repertoire consists of 5,100 or so clones, with around four fifths occurring once and the leading ten covering 13% to 15%. Sequencing was carried out using FFPE normal lung tissue adjacent to the tumor. The receptor set was obtained from a person between 45 and 75 years old with lung adenocarcinoma. The CDR3 runs from the conserved cysteine through the conserved F or W. D genes are given only for firm matches. Clone size is given for some rows only: seen once, a few or many times, or a class if the clone is expanded.

D gene,V gene,J gene,clone size,CDR3 protein,CDR3 DNA
NA,TRBV28,TRBJ1-5,NA,CASSSHGIYSNQPQHF,TGTGCCAGCAGTTCCCACGGGATATATAGCAATCAGCCCCAGCATTTT
NA,TRBV7-9,TRBJ1-2,NA,CASSFGTNYGYTF,TGTGCCAGCAGCTTTGGCACAAACTATGGCTACACCTTC
NA,TRBV15,TRBJ2-1,NA,CATSRAAGGGEQFF,TGTGCCACCAGCAGAGCTGCCGGGGGCGGGGAGCAGTTCTTC
NA,TRBV29-1,TRBJ1-3,NA,CSVVVGSSGNTIYF,TGCAGCGTTGTAGTGGGTAGCTCTGGAAACACCATATATTTT
NA,TRBV13,TRBJ2-2,NA,CASSLDGGQTGELFF,TGTGCCAGCAGCTTAGATGGCGGCCAAACCGGGGAGCTGTTTTTT
NA,TRBV11-2,TRBJ1-1,NA,CASSTALNTEAFF,TGTGCCAGCAGCACCGCACTGAACACTGAAGCTTTCTTT
TRBD2,TRBV27,TRBJ2-5,NA,CASSLEPSGQTQYF,TGTGCCAGCAGTTTAGAGCCTAGCGGCCAGACCCAGTACTTC
TRBD2,TRBV25-1,TRBJ2-7,once,CASSELPSGINSSYEQYF,TGTGCCAGCAGTGAATTACCTAGCGGAATAAACAGCTCCTACGAGCAGTACTTC
TRBD1,TRBV7-6,TRBJ2-3,once,CASSLSPGQGSGDTQYF,TGTGCCAGCAGCTTAAGTCCGGGACAGGGGAGTGGAGATACGCAGTATTTT
NA,TRBV6-1,TRBJ2-7,NA,CASSESGRSYEQYF,TGTGCCAGCAGTGAATCGGGGCGCTCCTACGAGCAGTACTTC
NA,TRBV5-4,TRBJ2-5,NA,CASSSSDRILETQYF,TGTGCCAGCAGCTCCTCAGACAGGATCCTAGAGACCCAGTACTTC
TRBD2,TRBV5-1,TRBJ2-1,NA,CASSLTLAGGYNEQFF,TGCGCCAGCAGCTTGACTCTAGCGGGCGGGTACAATGAGCAGTTCTTC
TRBD1,TRBV27,TRBJ2-6,NA,CASCTDRVGSGANVLTF,TGTGCCAGCTGCACTGACAGGGTTGGCTCTGGGGCCAACGTCCTGACTTTC
NA,TRBV2,TRBJ1-4,NA,CASRSGTTSSYNEKLFF,TGTGCCAGCAGGAGCGGGACAACATCATCGTATAATGAAAAACTGTTTTTT
NA,TRBV7-3,TRBJ2-1,NA,CASSSDPGTGEQFF,TGTGCCAGCAGCTCAGACCCCGGGACCGGAGAGCAGTTCTTC
NA,TRBV6-1,TRBJ2-7,NA,CASSEEGPEQYF,TGTGCCAGCAGTGAAGAAGGGCCCGAGCAGTACTTC
TRBD1,TRBV2,TRBJ1-2,once,CATTGTANYGYTF,TGTGCCACTACAGGGACAGCTAACTATGGCTACACCTTC
TRBD2,TRBV7-9,TRBJ2-1,NA,CASSRGTSKYNEQFF,TGTGCCAGCAGCCGCGGGACTAGCAAATACAATGAGCAGTTCTTC
TRBD2,TRBV27,TRBJ2-7,few,CASSLTSAAYEQYF,TGTGCCAGCAGTTTAACTAGCGCAGCCTACGAGCAGTACTTC
NA,TRBV28,TRBJ2-3,NA,CASSGFRREADTQYF,TGTGCCAGCAGTGGCTTCCGAAGGGAGGCAGATACGCAGTATTTT
TRBD2,TRBV4-1,TRBJ2-7,NA,CASSQDAGRSSYEQYF,TGCGCCAGCAGCCAAGATGCCGGGAGGAGCTCCTACGAGCAGTACTTC
NA,TRBV7-9,TRBJ2-7,NA,CASSSPGPPVYEQYF,TGTGCCAGCAGCTCACCGGGACCTCCCGTCTACGAGCAGTACTTC
NA,TRBV6-5,TRBJ2-7,NA,CASSYGAVGTYEQYF,TGTGCCAGCAGTTACGGGGCGGTCGGCACCTACGAGCAGTACTTC
NA,TRBV19,TRBJ1-2,NA,CASSPRDGTNGYTF,TGTGCCAGTAGTCCCAGGGACGGGACGAATGGCTACACCTTC
NA,TRBV18,TRBJ1-1,NA,CASSPGQQVEAFF,TGTGCCAGCTCACCCGGACAACAAGTTGAAGCTTTCTTT
TRBD1,TRBV7-9,TRBJ1-5,once,CASSSGTGRNQPQHF,TGTGCCAGCAGCTCCGGGACAGGGCGGAATCAGCCCCAGCATTTT
NA,TRBV15,TRBJ2-1,NA,CATSRDQSSYNEQFF,TGTGCCACCAGCAGAGATCAGTCTTCTTACAATGAGCAGTTCTTC
TRBD2,TRBV29-1,TRBJ2-1,NA,CSTSGRRDEQFF,TGCAGTACTAGCGGGAGAAGGGATGAGCAGTTCTTC
NA,TRBV27,TRBJ2-5,few,CASSLDAGETQYF,TGTGCCAGCAGTCTGGACGCGGGGGAGACCCAGTACTTC
TRBD2,TRBV4-2,TRBJ2-3,NA,CASSQDRDSGRDTQYF,TGTGCCAGCAGCCAAGATAGGGATAGCGGGAGGGATACGCAGTATTTT
NA,TRBV27,TRBJ2-7,NA,CASSLKVAGSHPEQYF,TGTGCCAGCAGTTTAAAGGTGGCCGGGAGCCACCCCGAGCAGTACTTC
TRBD2,TRBV5-8,TRBJ2-5,NA,CASSLGTSGRSETQYF,TGTGCCAGCAGCTTGGGGACTAGCGGGAGATCAGAGACCCAGTACTTC
NA,TRBV28,TRBJ1-2,NA,CASSFRGYGYTF,TGTGCCAGCAGTTTCCGCGGCTATGGCTACACCTTC
TRBD2,TRBV7-2,TRBJ2-1,NA,CASSYQGTSGRHEQFF,TGTGCCAGCAGCTATCAAGGGACTAGCGGGAGACATGAGCAGTTCTTC
NA,TRBV5-6,TRBJ1-3,once,CASSLVGPSSGNTIYF,TGTGCCAGCAGCTTGGTGGGACCCAGCTCTGGAAACACCATATATTTT
NA,TRBV28,TRBJ2-7,NA,CASSLGTYEQYF,TGTGCCAGCTCCCTGGGGACCTACGAGCAGTACTTC
NA,TRBV30,TRBJ2-4,NA,CAGSAGGAKNIQYF,TGTGCCGGCTCTGCCGGGGGAGCCAAAAACATTCAGTACTTC